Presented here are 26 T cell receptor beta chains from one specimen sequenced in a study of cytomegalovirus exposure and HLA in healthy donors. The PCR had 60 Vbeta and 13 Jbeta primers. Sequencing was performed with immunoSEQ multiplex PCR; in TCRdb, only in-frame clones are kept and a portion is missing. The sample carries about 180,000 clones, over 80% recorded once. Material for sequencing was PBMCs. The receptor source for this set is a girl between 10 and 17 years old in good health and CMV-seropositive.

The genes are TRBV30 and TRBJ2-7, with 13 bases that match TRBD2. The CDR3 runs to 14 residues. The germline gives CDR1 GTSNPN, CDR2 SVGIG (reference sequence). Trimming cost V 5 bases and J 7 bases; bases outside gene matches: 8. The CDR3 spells CAWETSGRAQEQYF. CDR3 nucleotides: TGTGCCTGGGAAACTAGCGGGAGGGCCCAGGAGCAGTACTTC. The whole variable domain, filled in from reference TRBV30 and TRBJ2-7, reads SQTIHQWPATLVQPVGSPLSLECTVEGTSNPNLYWYRQAAGRGLQLLFYSVGIGQISSEVPQNLSASRPQDRQFILSSKKLLLSDSGFYLCAWETSGRAQEQYFGPGTRLTVT.

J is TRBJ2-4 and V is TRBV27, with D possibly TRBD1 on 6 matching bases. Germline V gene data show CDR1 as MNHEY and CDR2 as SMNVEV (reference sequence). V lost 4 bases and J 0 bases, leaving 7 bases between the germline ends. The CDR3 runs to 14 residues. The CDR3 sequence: CASSSTGAKNIQYF. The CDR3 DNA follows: TGTGCCAGCAGTTCGACAGGAGCCAAAAACATTCAGTACTTC.

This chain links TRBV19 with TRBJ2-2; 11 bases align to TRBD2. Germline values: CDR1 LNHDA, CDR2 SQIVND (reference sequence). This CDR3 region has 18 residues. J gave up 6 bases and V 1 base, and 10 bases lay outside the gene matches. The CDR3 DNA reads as TGTGCCAGTAGTATAGGAGGACTAGCGGGCGGACGTTCCGGGGAGCTGTTTTTT. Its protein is CASSIGGLAGGRSGELFF.

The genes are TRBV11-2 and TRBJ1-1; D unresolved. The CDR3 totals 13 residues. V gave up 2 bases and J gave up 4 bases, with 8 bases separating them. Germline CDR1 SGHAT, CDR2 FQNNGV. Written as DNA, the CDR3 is TGTGCCAGCAGCTTACCGGGAAGCACTGAAGCTTTCTTT. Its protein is CASSLPGSTEAFF.

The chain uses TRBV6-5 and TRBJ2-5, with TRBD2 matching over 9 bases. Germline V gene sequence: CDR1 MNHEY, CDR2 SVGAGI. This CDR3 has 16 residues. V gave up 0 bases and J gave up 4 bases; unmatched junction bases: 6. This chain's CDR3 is CASSYSDSGRGETQYF. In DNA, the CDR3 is TGTGCCAGCAGTTACTCGGATAGCGGGAGAGGAGAGACCCAGTACTTC.

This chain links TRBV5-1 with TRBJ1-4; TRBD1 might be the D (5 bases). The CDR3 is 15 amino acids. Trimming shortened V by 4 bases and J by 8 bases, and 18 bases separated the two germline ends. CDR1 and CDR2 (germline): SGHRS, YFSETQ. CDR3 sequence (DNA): TGCGCCAGCAGCATCGAACGGGGGTTAGGGGAAAAACTGTTTTTT. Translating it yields CASSIERGLGEKLFF.

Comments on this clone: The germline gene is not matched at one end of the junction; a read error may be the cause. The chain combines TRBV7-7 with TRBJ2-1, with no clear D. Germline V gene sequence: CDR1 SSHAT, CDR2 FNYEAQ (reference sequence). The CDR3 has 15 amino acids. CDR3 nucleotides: TGTGCTAGCAGCTTTGTGCGGAGCTCCTACAATGAGCAGTTCTTC. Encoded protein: CASSFVRSSYNEQFF.

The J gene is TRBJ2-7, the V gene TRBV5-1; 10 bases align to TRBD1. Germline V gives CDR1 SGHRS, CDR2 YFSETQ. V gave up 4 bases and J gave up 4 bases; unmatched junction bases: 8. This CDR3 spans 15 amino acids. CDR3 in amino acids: CASSLSGTGVYEQYF. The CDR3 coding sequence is TGCGCCAGCAGCCTCTCCGGGACAGGGGTGTACGAGCAGTACTTC.

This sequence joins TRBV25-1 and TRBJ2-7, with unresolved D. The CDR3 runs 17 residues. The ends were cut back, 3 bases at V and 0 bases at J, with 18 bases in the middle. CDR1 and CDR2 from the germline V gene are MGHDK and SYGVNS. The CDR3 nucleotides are TGTGCCAGCAGTGATCAAAACTTCCCATTTACCTCCTACGAGCAGTACTTC. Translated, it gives CASSDQNFPFTSYEQYF.

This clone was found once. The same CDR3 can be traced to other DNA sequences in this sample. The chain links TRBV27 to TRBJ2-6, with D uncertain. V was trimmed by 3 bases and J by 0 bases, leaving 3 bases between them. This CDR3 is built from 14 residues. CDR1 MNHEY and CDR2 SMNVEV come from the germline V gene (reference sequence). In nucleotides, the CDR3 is TGTGCCAGCAGTTTCTCCTCTGGGGCCAACGTCCTGACTTTC. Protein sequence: CASSFSSGANVLTF.

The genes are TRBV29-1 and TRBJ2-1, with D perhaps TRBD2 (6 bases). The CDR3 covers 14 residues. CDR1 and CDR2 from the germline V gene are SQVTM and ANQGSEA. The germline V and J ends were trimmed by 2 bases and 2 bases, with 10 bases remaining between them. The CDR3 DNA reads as TGCAGCGTTGAAATTAGCGGAGCCTACAATGAGCAGTTCTTC. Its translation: CSVEISGAYNEQFF.

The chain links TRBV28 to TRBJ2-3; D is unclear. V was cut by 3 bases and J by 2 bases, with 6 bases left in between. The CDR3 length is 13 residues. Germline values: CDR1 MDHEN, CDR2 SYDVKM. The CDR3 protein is CASSLSVTDTQYF. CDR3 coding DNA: TGTGCCAGCAGTTTGTCGGTCACAGATACGCAGTATTTT.

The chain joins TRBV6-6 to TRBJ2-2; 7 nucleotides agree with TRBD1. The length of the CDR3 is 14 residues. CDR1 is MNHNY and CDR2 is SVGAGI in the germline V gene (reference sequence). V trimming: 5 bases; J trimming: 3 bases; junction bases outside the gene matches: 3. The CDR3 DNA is TGTGCCAGCAGTAGAGACAGGGACACCGGGGAGCTGTTTTTT. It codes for CASSRDRDTGELFF.

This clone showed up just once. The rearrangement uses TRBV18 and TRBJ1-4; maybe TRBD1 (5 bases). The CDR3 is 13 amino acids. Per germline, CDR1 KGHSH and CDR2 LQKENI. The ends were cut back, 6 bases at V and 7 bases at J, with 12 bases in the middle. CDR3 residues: CASSPSRGEKLFF. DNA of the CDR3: TGTGCCAGCTCTCCGTCTAGGGGTGAAAAACTGTTTTTT.

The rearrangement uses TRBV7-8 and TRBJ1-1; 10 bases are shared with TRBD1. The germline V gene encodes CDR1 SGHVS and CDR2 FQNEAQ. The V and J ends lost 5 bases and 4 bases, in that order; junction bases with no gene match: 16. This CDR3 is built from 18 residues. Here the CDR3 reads CASSPRLGQGRIGTEAFF. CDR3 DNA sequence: TGTGCCAGCAGCCCACGCCTGGGACAGGGGAGGATCGGCACTGAAGCTTTCTTT.

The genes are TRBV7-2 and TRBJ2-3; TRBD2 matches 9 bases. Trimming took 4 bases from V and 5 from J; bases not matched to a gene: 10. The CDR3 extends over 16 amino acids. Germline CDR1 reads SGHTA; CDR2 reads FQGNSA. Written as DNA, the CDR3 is TGTGCCAGCAGCTCCCGAGTAGCGGGAGTTTTAGATACGCAGTATTTT. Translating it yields CASSSRVAGVLDTQYF.

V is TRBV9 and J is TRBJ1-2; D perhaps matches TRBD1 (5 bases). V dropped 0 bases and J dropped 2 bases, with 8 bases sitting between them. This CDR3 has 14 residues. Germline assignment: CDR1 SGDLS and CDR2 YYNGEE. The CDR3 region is CASSVGGGNYGYTF. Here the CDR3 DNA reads TGTGCCAGCAGCGTAGGCGGGGGGAACTATGGCTACACCTTC. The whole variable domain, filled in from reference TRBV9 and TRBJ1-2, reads DSGVTQTPKHLITATGQRVTLRCSPRSGDLSVYWYQQSLDQGLQFLIQYYNGEERAKGNILERFSAQQFPDLHSELNLSSLELGDSALYFCASSVGGGNYGYTFGSGTRLTVV.

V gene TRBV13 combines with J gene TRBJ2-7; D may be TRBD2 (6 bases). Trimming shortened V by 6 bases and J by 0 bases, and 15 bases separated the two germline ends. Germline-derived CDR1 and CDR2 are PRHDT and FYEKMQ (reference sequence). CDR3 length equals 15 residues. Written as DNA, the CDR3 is TGTGCCAGCAGTTTTAGCGGATTTAGCTCCTACGAGCAGTACTTC. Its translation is CASSFSGFSSYEQYF. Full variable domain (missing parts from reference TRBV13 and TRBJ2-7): AAGVIQSPRHLIKEKRETATLKCYPIPRHDTVYWYQQGPGQDPQFLISFYEKMQSDKGSIPDRFSAQQFSDYHSELNMSSLELGDSALYFCASSFSGFSSYEQYFGPGTRLTVT.

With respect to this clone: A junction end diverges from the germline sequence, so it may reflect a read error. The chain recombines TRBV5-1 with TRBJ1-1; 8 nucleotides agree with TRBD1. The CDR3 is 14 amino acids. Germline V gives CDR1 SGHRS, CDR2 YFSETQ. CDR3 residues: CASSFQGQENEDFF. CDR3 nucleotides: TGCGCCAGCAGCTTCCAGGGACAGGAGAACGAAGATTTCTTT.

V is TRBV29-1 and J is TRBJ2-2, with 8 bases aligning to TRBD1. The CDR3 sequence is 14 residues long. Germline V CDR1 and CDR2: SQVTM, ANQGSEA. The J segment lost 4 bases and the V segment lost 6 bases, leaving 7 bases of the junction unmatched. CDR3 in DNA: TGCAGCGTACGCAGGGGGCCGGTCACCGGGGAGCTGTTTTTT. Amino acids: CSVRRGPVTGELFF.

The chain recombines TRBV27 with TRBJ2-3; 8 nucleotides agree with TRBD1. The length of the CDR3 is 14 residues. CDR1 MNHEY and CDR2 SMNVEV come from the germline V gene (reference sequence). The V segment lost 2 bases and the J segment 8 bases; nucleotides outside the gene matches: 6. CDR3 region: CASSLTQGAGTQYF. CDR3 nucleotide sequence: TGTGCCAGCAGTTTAACCCAGGGGGCGGGTACGCAGTATTTT.

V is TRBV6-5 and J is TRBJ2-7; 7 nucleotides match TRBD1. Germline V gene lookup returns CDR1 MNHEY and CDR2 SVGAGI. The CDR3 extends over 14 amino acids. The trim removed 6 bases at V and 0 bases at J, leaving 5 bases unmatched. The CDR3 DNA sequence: TGTGCCAGCAGGAAGGGACAGAGCTCCTACGAGCAGTACTTC. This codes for CASRKGQSSYEQYF.

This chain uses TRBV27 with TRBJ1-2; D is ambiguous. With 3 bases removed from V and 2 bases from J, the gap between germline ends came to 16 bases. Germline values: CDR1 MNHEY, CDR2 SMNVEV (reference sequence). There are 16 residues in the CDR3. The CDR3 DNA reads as TGTGCCAGCAGTTTGGCTGGGGAGGGATTAAACTATGGCTACACCTTC. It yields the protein CASSLAGEGLNYGYTF.

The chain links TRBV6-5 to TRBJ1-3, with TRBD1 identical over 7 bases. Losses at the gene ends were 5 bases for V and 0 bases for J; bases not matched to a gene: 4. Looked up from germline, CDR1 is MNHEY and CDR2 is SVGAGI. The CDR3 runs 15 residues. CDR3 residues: CASSLQGSSGNTIYF. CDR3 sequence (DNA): TGTGCCAGCAGTCTACAGGGGAGCTCTGGAAACACCATATATTTT.

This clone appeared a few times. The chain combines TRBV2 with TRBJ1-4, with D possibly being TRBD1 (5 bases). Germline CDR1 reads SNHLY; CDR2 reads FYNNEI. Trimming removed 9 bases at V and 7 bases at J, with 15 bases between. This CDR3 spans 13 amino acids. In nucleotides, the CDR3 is TGTGCCAGGAAGGACATCTACTCTGAAAAACTGTTTTTT. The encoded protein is CARKDIYSEKLFF.

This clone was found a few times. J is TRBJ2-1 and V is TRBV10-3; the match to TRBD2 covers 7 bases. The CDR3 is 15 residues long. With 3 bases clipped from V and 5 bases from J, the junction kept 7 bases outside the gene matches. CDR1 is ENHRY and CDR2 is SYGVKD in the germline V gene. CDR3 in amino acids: CAISESGRLNNEQFF. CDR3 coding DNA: TGTGCCATCAGTGAATCCGGGAGGTTAAACAATGAGCAGTTCTTC.